This T cell receptor beta chain was captured in a study of blood T cell repertoires in COVID-19. Across the whole study: Material from acute and convalescent COVID-19 was sourced from the United States, Italy and Spain. T cells, B-cell-depleted T cells, or PBMCs supplied cDNA or gDNA.

Per the study methods: Amplification of reference gene primers provided the estimated nucleated cell counts. Clones were sequenced by immunoSEQ multiplex PCR, and TCRdb holds only the in-frame ones, with some missing. The V and J calls and clone size are taken from that table; D and trimming were inferred from the DNA. The table has 300,000 or so clones, around 89% seen once. Germline CDR1 reads SGHRS; CDR2 reads YFSETQ. Deletions cut 3 bases from V and 5 bases from J, with 5 bases between. This CDR3 comprises 11 residues. The source of this sequence is a woman in her forties with acute or convalescent COVID-19. This chain connects TRBV5-1 to TRBJ2-5; D uncertain. Source material: peripheral blood. CDR3 residues: CASSYSETQYF. In DNA form, the CDR3 reads TGCGCCAGCAGCTACTCGGAGACCCAGTACTTC.